One and the same sample provided the 7 T cell receptor beta chains below, sequenced in a study of T cells after yellow fever vaccination. TCRdb recomputed calls from the 5' RACE reads with MiXCR, one row per CDR3 protein. The sample shows about 580,000 distinct CDR3 sequences, 17% of them seen only once. The material was PBMCs, obtained 5 days after the first yellow fever vaccination. All receptors come from a man between 18 and 29 years old who received the YFV17D yellow fever vaccine.

The chain carries TRBV28 and TRBJ2-3; TRBD2 matches at 9 bases. Per the germline V gene, CDR1 is MDHEN and CDR2 is SYDVKM. J was trimmed by 2 bases and V by 5 bases; bases with no gene match: 11. This CDR3 is 17 amino acids long. DNA of the CDR3: TGTGCCAGCAGTCCCACTTATTCGGGACTAGCCACAGATACGCAGTATTTT. Protein sequence: CASSPTYSGLATDTQYF.

The table lists this clonotype with many counts. The J gene is TRBJ2-7, the V gene TRBV6-2 or TRBV6-3; possible D gene TRBD1, 6 bases. Germline assignment: CDR1 MNHEY and CDR2 SVGEGT. V lost 2 bases to trimming and J lost 3 bases, with 8 bases between them. The CDR3 is 13 amino acids. DNA for the CDR3: TGTGCCAGCAGTTACCGGGACAACTACGAGCAGTACTTC. It codes for CASSYRDNYEQYF.

The table lists this clonotype with a few counts. The genes are TRBV7-2 and TRBJ1-3; D unclear. Germline V gene sequence: CDR1 SGHTA, CDR2 FQGNSA. V was pared by 5 bases and J by 3 bases, with 8 bases between. This CDR3 comprises 13 residues. CDR3 DNA: TGTGCCAGCAGCCTACAAAGTGGAAACACCATATATTTT. This translates into CASSLQSGNTIYF.

At least ten counts were recorded for this clonotype. The chain couples TRBV12-3 or TRBV12-4 to TRBJ1-1, with a weak D call TRBD1 (5 bases). The CDR3 is 14 amino acids. Trimming stripped 7 bases from V and 4 bases from J, with 16 bases between. The CDR3, as DNA: TGTGCCAGCACGCCGGGCAGGGCGAGCACTGAAGCTTTCTTT. Translated, it gives CASTPGRASTEAFF.

The rearrangement uses TRBV20-1 and TRBJ2-5; 9 bases map to TRBD2. Germline V gives CDR1 DFQATT, CDR2 SNEGSKA (reference sequence). CDR3 length: 15 residues. V lost 6 bases to trimming and J lost 5 bases; unmatched junction nucleotides: 13. The DNA of the CDR3 is TGCAGTGCGAACAGGGCTAGCGGGGTCCAGGAGACCCAGTACTTC. Its protein is CSANRASGVQETQYF.

This clonotype turned up a few times. This chain connects TRBV2 to TRBJ2-5; tentatively, D is TRBD1 or TRBD2 (5 bases each). V lost 6 bases to trimming and J lost 2 bases, with 22 bases between them. The CDR3 has 17 amino acids. CDR1 SNHLY and CDR2 FYNNEI come from the germline V gene. The CDR3 region is CASRKGLTGRVQETQYF. CDR3 coding DNA: TGTGCCAGCAGGAAAGGACTGACCGGCAGGGTACAAGAGACCCAGTACTTC.

The chain carries TRBV18 and TRBJ1-1, with TRBD1 as a possible D gene (5 bases). From germline, CDR1 is KGHSH and CDR2 LQKENI. V lost 4 bases and J 6 bases, leaving 15 bases between the germline ends. The CDR3 length is 14 residues. The CDR3 DNA follows: TGTGCCAGCTCACGCGGGGGAAGAGAAGCTGAAGCTTTCTTT. Protein sequence: CASSRGGREAEAFF.